Given below is one T cell receptor (beta chain) in context. As yet, its antigen is unknown. The PCR ran on 60 Vbeta and 13 Jbeta primers. Assay used: immunoSEQ multiplex PCR; TCRdb lists only in-frame clones, some missing. Of tens of thousands of clones listed, under 85% are singletons. Trimming took 5 bases from V and 3 from J, leaving 8 bases between them. The CDR3 loop spans 11 amino acids. Germline V gene lookup returns CDR1 DFQATT and CDR2 SNEGSKA (reference sequence). The sample originates from a study of cytomegalovirus exposure and HLA in healthy donors. Findings of the study overall: In most subjects, TCR beta sequences reportedly gave accurate predictions of HLA-A and HLA-B alleles. Later, an analysis showed that TCR beta chains associated with HLA were more clonally expanded than others that were equally common.

The TCR originated in a man over 45 in good health and CMV-seronegative. The chain links TRBV20-1 to TRBJ2-7; the D gene is possibly TRBD1 (5 bases). Sequencing input: PBMCs. Here the CDR3 reads CSASDSYEQYF. The CDR3 DNA is TGCAGTGCTTCAGACAGCTACGAGCAGTACTTC.